A selection of T cell receptor beta chains follows, all from one sample in a study of control samples from healthy donors and cancer patients. Some clones are missing from TCRdb's copy, which holds only in-frame ones; the method was immunoSEQ multiplex PCR. Of approximately 94,000 clones listed, about 86% are singletons. Specimen: blood. These receptors came from a woman aged 45 to 65 in good health. The CDR3 runs from the conserved cysteine through the conserved F or W. The size of a clone is reported for some rows only, either as once, few or many, or as a class for expanded clones.

-	TRBJ2-3	TRBV11-3	CASSQAQNSGWWDTQYF
few	TRBJ1-2	TRBV11-2	CASSKPPWRKSYGYTF
once	TRBJ1-3	TRBV18	CASSLSGAPRFSGNTIYF
-	TRBJ2-1	TRBV7-9	CASSLGTSGPNEQFF
-	TRBJ1-1	TRBV12-3/TRBV12-4	CASTEPMNTEAFF
-	TRBJ1-2	TRBV5-5	CASSYRDRVNYGYTF
-	TRBJ2-7	TRBV7-9	CASSLGRIYEQYF
few	TRBJ1-4	TRBV21-1	CASSKQDRGLPGEKLFF
-	TRBJ2-3	TRBV5-5	CASSEGPFRLSTDTQYF
-	TRBJ1-5	TRBV10-3	CAISATGDQPQHF
-	TRBJ1-1	TRBV7-2	CASSPARGQGDHNTEAFF
-	TRBJ1-2	TRBV12-3/TRBV12-4	CASRPTGAYGYTF
few	TRBJ2-7	TRBV6-2/TRBV6-3	CASSYSIGGRASYEQYF
-	TRBJ2-2	TRBV7-3	CASSLSLTNTGELFF
-	TRBJ2-7	TRBV18	CASSPLALTSGRGAYEQYF
-	TRBJ1-5	TRBV10-3	CAIRGSGGGQPQHF
-	TRBJ2-2	TRBV4-2	CASSQGFLTGELFF
-	TRBJ2-5	TRBV27	CASSSKETQYF
-	TRBJ1-5	TRBV7-9	CASSLKGDQPQHF
-	TRBJ1-1	TRBV23-1	CASSRGIYVYTEAFF
-	TRBJ1-5	TRBV6-2/TRBV6-3	CASSLRDRQNNQPQHF
-	TRBJ2-7	TRBV11-2	CASSPRGTGADEQYF
-	TRBJ1-3	TRBV5-6	CASSLAQGFGNTIYF
-	TRBJ2-7	TRBV6-2/TRBV6-3	CASSWGLSYEQYF
once	TRBJ2-1	TRBV18	CASSPYGRSGGQFF
-	TRBJ2-3	TRBV5-1	CASSLAALAGGLSTDTQYF
-	TRBJ1-2	TRBV11-2	CASSRDPTAGYTF
-	TRBJ1-5	TRBV27	CASNGGGIGQPQHF
once	TRBJ2-7	TRBV15	CATSTDRRLSYEQYF
-	TRBJ1-6	TRBV19	CASSPDRIDSPLHF
-	TRBJ2-5	TRBV7-2	CASSLGATKETQYF
-	TRBJ2-3	TRBV6-6	CASSYPGLAGDTQYF
-	TRBJ2-7	TRBV15	CATSRDGALGKQYF
-	TRBJ2-1	TRBV6-5	CASRGERLGNEQFF
-	TRBJ2-7	TRBV3-1/TRBV3-2	CASSQDSWSSSYEQYF
-	TRBJ2-2	TRBV9	CASSVAPNTGELFF
once	TRBJ2-6	TRBV5-4	CASSYRESGANVLTF
-	TRBJ2-5	TRBV11-3	CASSLGRRPQETQYF
-	TRBJ1-2	TRBV6-5	CASSYSGLALGYTF
-	TRBJ2-2	TRBV4-3	CASSQDPTGGDPGELFF
-	TRBJ1-5	TRBV7-8	CASSPGIGGLATQHF
-	TRBJ2-7	TRBV5-1	CASSPPSGMNEQYF
-	TRBJ2-5	TRBV4-2	CASSSGQGHGETQYF
-	TRBJ1-6	TRBV6-2/TRBV6-3	CASSYEAKGDSPLHF
-	TRBJ2-3	TRBV6-2/TRBV6-3	CASSLYPPQLAGVSDTQYF
-	TRBJ2-2	TRBV12-3/TRBV12-4	CASSLIDTGELFF
-	TRBJ2-5	TRBV7-2	CASSLVLAGGVETQYF
once	TRBJ2-4	TRBV21-1	CASSKVGVRHTESAKNIQYF
many	TRBJ2-3	TRBV2	CASSASGWDTQYF
-	TRBJ2-7	TRBV3-1/TRBV3-2	CASSQGGGLAGRLYEQYF
-	TRBJ2-5	TRBV7-3	CASSLNPPGNQETQYF
-	TRBJ1-5	TRBV19	CASSPWPYGGQPQHF
-	TRBJ1-4	TRBV15	CATSRGSANEKLFF
-	TRBJ2-7	TRBV6-1	CASSEAPGLNYEQYF
once	TRBJ1-2	TRBV7-9	CASSLAQGGYGYTF